Each of the 11 T cell receptor beta chains below was sequenced from the same sample in a study of blood T cell repertoires in COVID-19. Profiling relied on immunoSEQ multiplex PCR, and the TCRdb table lists in-frame clones only, not all of them. The repertoire holds about 160,000 clones, 80% seen once, with 3% to 4% in the top ten. Sample: PBMCs or T cells enriched from blood (not recorded which). These receptors all stem from a woman aged 60 to 75 who had recovered from COVID-19.

This clone has more than one count but fewer than ten. V usage is TRBV2 and J usage is TRBJ1-5, with TRBD1 as a possible D gene (5 bases). The CDR3 loop spans 17 amino acids. The V gene lost 7 bases and the J gene lost 0 bases, with 19 bases spanning the gap. Looked up from germline, CDR1 is SNHLY and CDR2 is FYNNEI. The CDR3 coding sequence is TGTGCCAGCAACCGGGACTCCCCTAGTTATAGCAATCAGCCCCAGCATTTT. It specifies CASNRDSPSYSNQPQHF.

The CDR3 region is CSVGETGTYEQYF. In DNA form, the CDR3 reads TGCAGCGTTGGGGAGACAGGTACCTACGAGCAGTACTTC. This chain links TRBV29-1 with TRBJ2-7, with D perhaps TRBD1 (6 bases). V was shortened by 4 bases and J by 2 bases, with 12 bases between the two germline ends. The CDR3 covers 13 residues. Germline lookup yields CDR1 SQVTM and CDR2 ANQGSEA.

This chain uses TRBV7-2 with TRBJ2-7; 7 nucleotides align to TRBD1. This CDR3 is built from 13 residues. J lost 2 bases, V lost 6 bases, and 4 bases had no gene match. The germline gives CDR1 SGHTA, CDR2 FQGNSA. The CDR3 DNA sequence: TGTGCCAGCAGATTTGGACAGGCCTACGAGCAGTACTTC. Encoded protein: CASRFGQAYEQYF. The entire variable domain, with the rest obtained from reference TRBV7-2 and TRBJ2-7, is as follows: GAGVSQSPSNKVTEKGKDVELRCDPISGHTALYWYRQSLGQGLEFLIYFQGNSAPDKSGLPSDRFSAERTGGSVSTLTIQRTQQEDSAVYLCASRFGQAYEQYFGPGTRLTVT.

This chain connects TRBV2 to TRBJ2-5, with unresolved D. Germline CDR1 SNHLY, CDR2 FYNNEI. Trimming pared 0 bases from V and 2 bases from J, leaving 13 bases between. The CDR3 totals 16 residues. The CDR3 loop reads CASSEAVAGSQETQYF. CDR3 bases: TGTGCCAGCAGTGAAGCGGTCGCCGGGTCACAAGAGACCCAGTACTTC.

V is TRBV18 and J is TRBJ1-6; tentative D call: TRBD1 (5 bases). Germline CDR1 reads KGHSH; CDR2 reads LQKENI. The CDR3 totals 16 residues. The V end was cut by 2 bases, the J end by 5 bases, with 13 bases between. CDR3: CASSPGKGANNSPLHF. CDR3 in DNA: TGTGCCAGCTCACCAGGGAAAGGGGCAAATAATTCACCCCTCCACTTT.

J is TRBJ2-7 and V is TRBV5-1; TRBD1 agrees at 7 bases. Per the germline V gene, CDR1 is SGHRS and CDR2 is YFSETQ. The V gene end was trimmed by 6 bases and the J gene end by 1 base; junction bases not matched to a gene: 10. The CDR3 totals 15 residues. CDR3 residues: CASTHGPGGSYEQYF. Written as DNA, the CDR3 is TGCGCCAGCACCCACGGGCCAGGGGGTTCCTACGAGCAGTACTTC.

The V and J genes are TRBV5-1 and TRBJ1-1, with D possibly being TRBD1 (5 bases). Germline CDR1 is SGHRS and CDR2 is YFSETQ. This CDR3 is built from 15 residues. V lost 0 bases and J 5 bases, leaving 14 bases between the germline ends. The CDR3 protein is CASSLDWGAGTEAFF. CDR3 sequence (DNA): TGCGCCAGCAGCTTGGATTGGGGCGCGGGAACTGAAGCTTTCTTT.

The V call is TRBV7-2, the J call TRBJ2-7; unclear D gene. V lost 4 bases to trimming and J lost 2 bases, with 12 bases between them. This CDR3 region has 14 residues. Per germline, CDR1 SGHTA and CDR2 FQGNSA. The CDR3 loop reads CASSSPTPAYEQYF. In DNA form, the CDR3 reads TGTGCCAGCAGCTCACCGACACCTGCCTACGAGCAGTACTTC.

This clone was recorded once. The chain combines TRBV6-2 or TRBV6-3 with TRBJ2-5; 12 nucleotides match TRBD2. Germline trimming cut 6 bases from V and 9 bases from J; bases unmatched to any gene: 14. The CDR3 has 16 amino acids. Germline lookup yields CDR1 MNHEY and CDR2 SVGEGT. CDR3 bases: TGTGCCAGCAGCCCTCTAGCGGGGGGGCTCCAATCGGCCCAGTACTTC. Encoded protein: CASSPLAGGLQSAQYF.

This chain joins TRBV4-1 and TRBJ1-5, with 7 bases matching TRBD1. After removal of 2 bases from V and 0 bases from J, the junction contained 4 bases not matched to a gene. This CDR3 is 16 amino acids long. Germline loops: CDR1 MGHRA, CDR2 YSYEKL. This CDR3 reads CASSQRTGDSNQPQHF. The DNA of the CDR3 is TGCGCCAGCAGCCAACGCACAGGGGATAGCAATCAGCCCCAGCATTTT.

This sequence joins TRBV5-1 and TRBJ1-1; 8 bases are shared with TRBD1. This CDR3 contains 13 residues. The ends lost 4 bases at V and 5 bases at J; junction bases unmatched: 4. Looked up from germline, CDR1 is SGHRS and CDR2 is YFSETQ. This CDR3 is CASSRGQGTEAFF. The DNA of the CDR3 is TGCGCCAGCAGCCGAGGACAGGGAACTGAAGCTTTCTTT.